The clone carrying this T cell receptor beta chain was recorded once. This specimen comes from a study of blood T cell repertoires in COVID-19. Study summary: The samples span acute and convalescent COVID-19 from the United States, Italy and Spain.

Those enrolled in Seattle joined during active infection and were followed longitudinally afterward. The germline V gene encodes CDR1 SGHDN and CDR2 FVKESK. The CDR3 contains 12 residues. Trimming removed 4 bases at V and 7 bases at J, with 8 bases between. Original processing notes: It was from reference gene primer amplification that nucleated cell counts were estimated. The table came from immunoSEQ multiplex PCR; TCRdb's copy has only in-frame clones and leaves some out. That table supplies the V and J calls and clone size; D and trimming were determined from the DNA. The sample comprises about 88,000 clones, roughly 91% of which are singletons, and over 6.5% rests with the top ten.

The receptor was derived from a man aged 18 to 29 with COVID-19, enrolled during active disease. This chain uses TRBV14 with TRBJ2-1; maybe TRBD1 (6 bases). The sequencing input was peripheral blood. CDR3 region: CASSPTGNEQFF. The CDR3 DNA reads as TGTGCCAGCAGCCCTACAGGGAATGAGCAGTTCTTC.